Reported below is one TCR beta chain. Which antigen it targets is not known. Per-nucleotide qualities are absent, and no much larger clonotype sits a single base away. These data are taken from a study of cytomegalovirus exposure and HLA in healthy donors (dated by TCRdb to 2016 to 2017). Some background on the complete study: According to a later analysis, one platform produced both the roughly 130 validation repertoires and the 720 or so repertoires of the first cohort. The study aimed to test whether cataloging public T cell receptors could reveal signatures of past pathogen exposure. Along with the roughly 670-subject first cohort, a separate validation cohort of around 110 different subjects was used. To predict cytomegalovirus infection status, the study brought together high-throughput TCR immunosequencing, statistical association of individual TCRs with disease status, and machine learning. Study-wide conclusions, independent of this receptor: A few of the identified cytomegalovirus-associated TCR beta chains were confirmed in vitro to be specific for cytomegalovirus antigens. According to the authors, the approach could potentially be generalized to other disease states and immunological phenotypes. All 120 or so repertoires were used to score co-occurrence in the validation cohort in a later analysis, because that analysis had no HLA typing for the cohort. Across donors, most TCR sequences were observed very rarely, whereas some public TCRs were present in many individuals. Cytomegalovirus status was reported to be diagnosed by the classifier with high specificity and sensitivity in both the original and validation cohorts. A later analysis found that TCRs clustered in the first cohort also tended to co-occur in the 95 to 150 validation repertoires, with 94% of cluster scores above 0. A total of 150 or so TCR beta chains were listed by the study as associated with cytomegalovirus.

The CDR3 sequence holds 11 residues, the cysteine and phenylalanine included. Only the CDR3 part of the read is kept: 33 bases, read in frame from the first base. The germline V gene (reference sequence) gives CDR1 as LNHDA and CDR2 as SQIVND. V sheds 4 bases and J sheds 7 bases, leaving 7 bases between their ends. The donors were included in the validation cohort of 100 to 150 subjects, a group kept apart from the roughly 670-subject first cohort. Library preparation used the immunoSEQ multiplex PCR assay. The source study handled its data this way. A statistical classification framework was built for diagnosing cytomegalovirus status from the catalog of TCR beta chain sequences. The immuneACCESS repertoire file appears here via TCRdb, limited to in-frame rearrangements. These files lack a portion of the clones; in checked studies, under half of the deficit traces to unresolved V genes, and the cause of the others is not known. V and J calls and clone size come straight from that table; D and trimming were deduced from the DNA. This sample holds roughly 56,000 clones; 85% to 95% were observed only once. Around 2.3% of the sample is taken by the ten largest.

The sample was PBMCs. The receptor chain draws on TRBV19 and TRBJ1-1; TRBD1 is a possible D gene, resting on 5 matching bases. The TCR comes from a man younger than 35 in good health and CMV-seronegative. CDR3 loop: CASSTDSEAFF. In nucleotide form, the sequence is TGTGCCAGTAGTACTGACAGTGAAGCTTTCTTT.